This TCR beta chain stems from a study of tumor-infiltrating lymphocytes in primary liver carcinoma. Co-extracting RNA and DNA was done with roughly 17-33 mg of unsorted bulk tissue as input. Viable tumor cells exceeded 85% in all tumor samples. For this clonotype: The germline gene is not matched at one end of the junction; a read error may be the cause.

The CDR3 sequence is 15 residues long. The germline gives CDR1 LGHNA, CDR2 YNFKEQ. With a constant-region primer, TCR beta cDNA was made from 450 to 650 ng of total RNA. Three nested multiplex PCR rounds of slightly modified ARM-PCR generated TCR beta libraries. The first two PCR rounds, roughly 9 cycles each, used TRBV1-TRBV30 forward primers and a C-beta reverse primer. From the multiplex PCR reads, TCRdb called clonotypes with MiXCR, one entry per CDR3 protein. The table lists about 35,000 distinct CDR3 sequences, roughly 70% of them singletons. The sequencing input was liver tumor tissue from sampling region 4. Described subset: tumor region T4, right-lateral pole. The TCR was taken from a man aged 40-49 years with primary liver carcinoma and hepatitis B virus infection. The chain links TRBV4-2 to TRBJ2-3; D is unclear. This CDR3 is CASSQGYGYTDTHYF. Written as DNA, the CDR3 is TGTGCCAGCAGCCAAGGTTACGGGTACACAGATACGCATTACTTT.